These 3 T cell receptor beta chains share one sample of origin, sequenced in a study of cytomegalovirus exposure and HLA in healthy donors. The PCR contained 60 Vbeta and 13 Jbeta primers. Profiling relied on immunoSEQ multiplex PCR, and the TCRdb table lists in-frame clones only, not all of them. The profile shows tens of thousands of clones, 60% to 80% of them singletons. Sequencing was carried out using PBMCs. The receptors shown here come from a woman aged 45-65 years in good health and CMV-seropositive.

This chain joins TRBV5-1 and TRBJ2-2; 10 bases match TRBD2. V trimming: 1 base; J trimming: 0 bases; junction bases outside the gene matches: 6. This CDR3 region has 18 residues. CDR1 is SGHRS and CDR2 is YFSETQ in the germline V gene. CDR3: CASSLHQRGGPNTGELFF. CDR3 DNA: TGCGCCAGCAGCTTGCACCAGCGGGGGGGCCCGAACACCGGGGAGCTGTTTTTT.

The chain joins TRBV4-1 to TRBJ1-3; 8 bases are shared with TRBD1. The CDR3 totals 14 residues. Germline CDR1 is MGHRA and CDR2 is YSYEKL. V was pared by 5 bases and J by 4 bases, with 4 bases of the junction left unmatched. The CDR3 DNA follows: TGCGCCAGCAGCTTGGACAGGGAGGGAAACACCATATATTTT. It is translated as CASSLDREGNTIYF.

The genes are TRBV2 and TRBJ1-1, with D uncertain. V was pared by 6 bases and J by 3 bases, with 8 bases between. CDR1 and CDR2 (germline): SNHLY, FYNNEI. The length of the CDR3 is 12 residues. The CDR3 is CASSLYYTEAFF. The DNA of the CDR3 is TGTGCCAGCAGCCTCTATTACACTGAAGCTTTCTTT. Full variable domain (missing parts from reference TRBV2 and TRBJ1-1): EPEVTQTPSHQVTQMGQEVILRCVPISNHLYFYWYRQILGQKVEFLVSFYNNEISEKSEIFDDQFSVERPDGSNFTLKIRSTKLEDSAMYFCASSLYYTEAFFGQGTRLTVV.